One TCR beta chain is described in this entry. Its antigen is currently unknown. TRB cDNA was prepared as libraries by UMI-labeled 5' RACE. From the 5' RACE reads, TCRdb lists one entry per CDR3 protein and no DNA. In all, the sample yields 120,000 to 150,000 distinct CDR3 sequences. The data belong to a study of CXCR3-negative and CXCR3-positive naive CD8 T cells. The CDR3 length is 19 residues. Germline assignment: CDR1 DFQATT and CDR2 SNEGSKA (reference sequence). Study-wide results and caveats: Once cells were cryopreserved, CXCR3 expression went down partly, and most assays used fresh PBMCs. Researchers report that CXCR3-positive naive cells carry more hydrophobic TRB CDR3s than CXCR3-negative naive cells.

The genes are TRBV20-1 and TRBJ2-3. Sequencing was done on a sample of naive CXCR3+ CD8+ T cells from blood. Indicated subset: CD45RO-CCR7+CD27+CD95- naive CD8+ T cells expressing CXCR3 (TNR3+). The receptor comes from a human donor in good health. Some clones in this sample may be carry-over from other donors' samples. The CDR3 is CSASWVSIPTHSSTDTQYF.